One TCR beta chain is described in this entry. This clone came up a few times. The target of this receptor is not known. The sample holds no much larger clone one base away, and base qualities are not on file. The data are from a study of blood T cell repertoires in COVID-19 (TCRdb year 2020). In the study overall: The collaborator samples originated in the United States, Italy and Spain and spanned the acute and convalescent phases of COVID-19. The material from the prospective study consisted of cDNA or gDNA derived from T cells, B-cell-depleted T cells, or PBMCs. Deeply sampled blood TCRbeta repertoires from subjects exposed to, actively infected with, or recovered from COVID-19 were included in the dataset. A freely available public database, intended as a resource for researchers studying the immune response to SARS-CoV-2, is where the repertoires were released. The samples were drawn from two sources: the first 160 participants of the ongoing ImmuneRACE study, and about 1,300 subjects contributed by 6 global collaborators. Sample metadata almost always included a de-identified subject ID, COVID-19 status, age in years and sex. Where available, HLA class I and class II types were obtained from metadata supplied by the sample provider rather than from assay-based typing.

V is cut by 5 bases and J by 6 bases, and the space between the germline ends is 11 bases. CDR1 and CDR2 (SEHNR, FQNEAQ) derive from the germline V gene (reference sequence). Its CDR3 holds 12 amino acids, cysteine through phenylalanine. Only CDR3 DNA is held: 36 bases, read in frame from base 1. The immunoSEQ Assay, a bias-controlled multiplex PCR, was used to amplify TCRbeta CDR3 regions from genomic DNA. The paper's processing steps were these. The number of nucleated cells in each sample was estimated by amplification of reference gene primers within the assay. To quantify the absolute abundance of each unique TCRbeta CDR3 rearrangement, sequence reads were collapsed and filtered. For each sample, productive Simpson clonality was calculated as the square root of Simpson's diversity index over productive rearrangements. TCRdb provides this immuneACCESS table in a form limited to in-frame rearrangements. Some clones are lacking; in checked studies, under half of them reflect an unresolved V gene, and why the rest are absent is not known. Clone size and the V and J calls come from that table; the DNA yielded D and trimming. A total of about 220,000 clones appear in this sample, around four fifths of them only once. The leading ten clones occupy about 2.3% of the sample.

Each collaborating institution followed its own protocols to collect whole blood in K2EDTA tubes. For TCRbeta analysis, collaborators shipped samples in one of three forms: frozen whole blood, isolated PBMCs, or DNA extracted from either of those sample types. Beyond this particular receptor, the publication reports: How much clinical and demographic metadata was included differed by source and by participant, and the metadata was provided uncurated.

The origin of this receptor is a woman aged 40 to 50 with active or convalescent COVID-19. The specimen was peripheral blood. The chain uses TRBV7-9 and TRBJ2-7; TRBD2 is a possible D gene, resting on 5 matching bases. The CDR3 protein is CASSLDGGEQYF. In nucleotide form, the sequence is TGTGCCAGCAGCCTAGACGGAGGCGAGCAGTACTTC.